The clone carrying this T cell receptor beta chain was counted only a few times. Its specificity is not known. These data are taken from a study of T-cell memory formation after mild COVID-19. Study-wide context: TCR clusters were mostly donor specific.

The study, taken as a whole, reports: Some SARS-CoV-2-responding clones were already detected in memory before infection. Contracting CD4+ clones lay largely in CM and EM, with CD8+ ones residing in EMRA.

V was cut by 0 bases and J by 5 bases, with 11 bases left in between. In germline, CDR1 is ENHRY, CDR2 SYGVKD. The CDR3 covers 15 residues. After 5'RACE with constant-segment primers, TCR alpha and TCR beta cDNA libraries carrying sample barcodes and UMIs were obtained. TCRdb reprocessed the 5' RACE reads via MiXCR and lists one record per CDR3 protein. The sample comprises roughly 260,000 distinct CDR3 sequences, approximately 16% of which are singletons, and 3% to 4.5% rests with the top ten. The origin of this receptor is a young man who had mild COVID-19 (a few samples of this study predate the infection). Cell type and time point are not known. This chain connects TRBV10-3 to TRBJ2-1; maybe TRBD2 (6 bases). Sequences were obtained from PBMCs or a T cell subset sorted from them (not recorded which). This CDR3 reads CAISESGRGNNEQFF. The CDR3 coding sequence is TGTGCCATCAGTGAGTCCGGGCGGGGAAACAATGAGCAGTTCTTC.